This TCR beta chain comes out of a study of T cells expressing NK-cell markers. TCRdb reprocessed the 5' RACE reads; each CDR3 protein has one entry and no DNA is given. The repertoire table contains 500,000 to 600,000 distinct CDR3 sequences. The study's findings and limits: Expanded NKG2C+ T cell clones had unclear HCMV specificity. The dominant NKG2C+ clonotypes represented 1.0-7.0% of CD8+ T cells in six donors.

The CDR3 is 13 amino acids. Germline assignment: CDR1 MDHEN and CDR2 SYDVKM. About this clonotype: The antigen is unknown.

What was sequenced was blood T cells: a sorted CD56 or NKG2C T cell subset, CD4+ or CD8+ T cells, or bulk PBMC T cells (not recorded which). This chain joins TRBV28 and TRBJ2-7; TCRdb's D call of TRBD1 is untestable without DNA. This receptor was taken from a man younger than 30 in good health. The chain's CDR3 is CASSLPGTAEQYF.